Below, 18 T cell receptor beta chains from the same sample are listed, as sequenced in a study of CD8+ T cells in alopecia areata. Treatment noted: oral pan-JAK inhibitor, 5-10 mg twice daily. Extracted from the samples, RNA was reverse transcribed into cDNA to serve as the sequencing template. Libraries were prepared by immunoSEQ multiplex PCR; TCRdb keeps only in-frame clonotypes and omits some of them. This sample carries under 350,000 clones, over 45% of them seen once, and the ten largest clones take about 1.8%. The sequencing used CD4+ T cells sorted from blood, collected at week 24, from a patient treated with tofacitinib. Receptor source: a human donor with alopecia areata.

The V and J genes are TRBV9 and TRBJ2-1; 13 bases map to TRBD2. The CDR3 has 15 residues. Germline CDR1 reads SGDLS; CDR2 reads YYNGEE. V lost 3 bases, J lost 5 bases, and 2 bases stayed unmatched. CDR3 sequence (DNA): TGTGCCAGCAGCGAAGGGACTAGCGGGAACAATGAGCAGTTCTTC. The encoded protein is CASSEGTSGNNEQFF.

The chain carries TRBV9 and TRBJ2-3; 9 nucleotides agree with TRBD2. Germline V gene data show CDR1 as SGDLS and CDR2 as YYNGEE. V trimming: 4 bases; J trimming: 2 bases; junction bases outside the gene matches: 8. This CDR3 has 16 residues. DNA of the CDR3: TGTGCCAGCAGCCCCCGCGGCGGGGGGGCCACAGATACGCAGTATTTT. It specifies CASSPRGGGATDTQYF. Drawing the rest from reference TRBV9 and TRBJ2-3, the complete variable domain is DSGVTQTPKHLITATGQRVTLRCSPRSGDLSVYWYQQSLDQGLQFLIQYYNGEERAKGNILERFSAQQFPDLHSELNLSSLELGDSALYFCASSPRGGGATDTQYFGPGTRLTVL.

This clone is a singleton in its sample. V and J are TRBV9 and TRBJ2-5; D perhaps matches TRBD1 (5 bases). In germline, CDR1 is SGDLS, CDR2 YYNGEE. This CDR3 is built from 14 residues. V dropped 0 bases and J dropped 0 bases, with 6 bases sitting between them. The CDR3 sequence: CASSVGGYQETQYF. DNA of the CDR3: TGTGCCAGCAGCGTAGGGGGCTACCAAGAGACCCAGTACTTC.

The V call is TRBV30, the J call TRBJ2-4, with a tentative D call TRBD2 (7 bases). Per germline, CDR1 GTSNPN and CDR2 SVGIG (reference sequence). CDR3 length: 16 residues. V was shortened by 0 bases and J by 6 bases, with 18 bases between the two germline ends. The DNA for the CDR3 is TGTGCCTGGAGTGTACGGGGGCGGGGCGGGAGAAACATTCAGTACTTC. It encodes CAWSVRGRGGRNIQYF. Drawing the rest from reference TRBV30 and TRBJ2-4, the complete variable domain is SQTIHQWPATLVQPVGSPLSLECTVEGTSNPNLYWYRQAAGRGLQLLFYSVGIGQISSEVPQNLSASRPQDRQFILSSKKLLLSDSGFYLCAWSVRGRGGRNIQYFGAGTRLSVL.

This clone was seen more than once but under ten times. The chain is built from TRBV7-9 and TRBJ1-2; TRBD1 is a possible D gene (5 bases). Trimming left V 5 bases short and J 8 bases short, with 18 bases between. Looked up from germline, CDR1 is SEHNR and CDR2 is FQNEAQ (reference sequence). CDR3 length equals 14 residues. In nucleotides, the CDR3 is TGTGCCAGCAGCCCTGGGGCCGCGCCGGAGGGCTACACCTTC. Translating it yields CASSPGAAPEGYTF.

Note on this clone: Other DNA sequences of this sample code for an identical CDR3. CDR3 nucleotide sequence: TGTGCCAGCAGTCTAAAAGAGACCCAGTACTTC. Its translation: CASSLKETQYF. J is TRBJ2-5 and V is TRBV6-5; the D is unclear. This CDR3 has 11 residues. Germline CDR1 is MNHEY and CDR2 is SVGAGI. Trimming shortened V by 5 bases and J by 3 bases, and 4 bases separated the two germline ends.

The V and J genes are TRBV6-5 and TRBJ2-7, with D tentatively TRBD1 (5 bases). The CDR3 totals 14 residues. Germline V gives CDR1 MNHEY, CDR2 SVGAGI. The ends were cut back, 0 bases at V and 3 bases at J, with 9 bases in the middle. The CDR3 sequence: CASSYSGANYEQYF. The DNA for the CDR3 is TGTGCCAGCAGTTACTCAGGGGCCAACTACGAGCAGTACTTC.

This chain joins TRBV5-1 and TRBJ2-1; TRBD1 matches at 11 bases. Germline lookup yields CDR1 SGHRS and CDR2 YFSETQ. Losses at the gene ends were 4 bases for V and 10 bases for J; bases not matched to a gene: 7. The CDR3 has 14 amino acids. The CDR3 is CASSADRGLREQFF. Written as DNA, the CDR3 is TGCGCCAGCAGCGCGGACAGGGGGCTTCGGGAGCAGTTCTTC. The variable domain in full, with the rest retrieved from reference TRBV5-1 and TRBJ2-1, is KAGVTQTPRYLIKTRGQQVTLSCSPISGHRSVSWYQQTPGQGLQFLFEYFSETQRNKGNFPGRFSGRQFSNSRSEMNVSTLELGDSALYLCASSADRGLREQFFGPGTRLTVL.

CDR3: CASSERGQPQHF. CDR3 nucleotides: TGTGCCAGCAGTGAAAGGGGCCAGCCCCAGCATTTT. The V gene is TRBV2, the J gene TRBJ1-5; D is possibly TRBD1 (5 bases). Germline V lookup: CDR1 SNHLY, CDR2 FYNNEI. V lost 2 bases to trimming and J lost 7 bases, with 6 bases between them. The CDR3 covers 12 residues.

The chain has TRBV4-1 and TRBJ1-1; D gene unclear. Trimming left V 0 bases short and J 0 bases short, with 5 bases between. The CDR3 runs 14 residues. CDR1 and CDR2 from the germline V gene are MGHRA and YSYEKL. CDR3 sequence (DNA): TGCGCCAGCAGCCAAGAGGCCTTGAACACTGAAGCTTTCTTT. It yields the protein CASSQEALNTEAFF.

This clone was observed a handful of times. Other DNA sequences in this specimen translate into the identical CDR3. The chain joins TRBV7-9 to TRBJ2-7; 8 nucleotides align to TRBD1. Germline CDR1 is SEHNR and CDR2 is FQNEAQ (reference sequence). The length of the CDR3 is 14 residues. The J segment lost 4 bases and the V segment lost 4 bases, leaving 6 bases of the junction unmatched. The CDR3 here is CASSSRTGSYEQYF. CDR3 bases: TGTGCCAGCAGCTCCCGGACAGGGTCATACGAGCAGTACTTC.

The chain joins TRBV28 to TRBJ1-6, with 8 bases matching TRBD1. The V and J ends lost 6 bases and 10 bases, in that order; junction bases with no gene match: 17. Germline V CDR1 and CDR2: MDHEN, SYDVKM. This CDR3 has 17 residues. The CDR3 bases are TGTGCCAGCAGCCCCGCCTGGGGTTCGACAGGGGACTCACCCCTCCACTTT. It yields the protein CASSPAWGSTGDSPLHF.

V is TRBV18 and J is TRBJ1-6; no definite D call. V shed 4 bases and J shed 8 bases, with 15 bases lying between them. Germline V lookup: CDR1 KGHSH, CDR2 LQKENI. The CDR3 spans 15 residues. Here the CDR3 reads CASSQEAGPDSPLHF. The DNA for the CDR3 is TGTGCCAGCTCACAGGAAGCGGGTCCGGATTCACCCCTCCACTTT. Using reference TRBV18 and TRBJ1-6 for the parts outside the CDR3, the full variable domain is NAGVMQNPRHLVRRRGQEARLRCSPMKGHSHVYWYRQLPEEGLKFMVYLQKENIIDESGMPKERFSAEFPKEGPSILRIQQVVRGDSAAYFCASSQEAGPDSPLHFGNGTRLTVT.

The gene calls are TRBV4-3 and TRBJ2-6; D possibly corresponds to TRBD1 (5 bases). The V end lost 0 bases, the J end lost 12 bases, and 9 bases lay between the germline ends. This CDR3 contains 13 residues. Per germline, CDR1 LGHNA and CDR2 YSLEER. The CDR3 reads CASSQERGSVLTF. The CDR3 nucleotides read TGCGCCAGCAGCCAAGAAAGGGGCAGCGTCCTGACTTTC.

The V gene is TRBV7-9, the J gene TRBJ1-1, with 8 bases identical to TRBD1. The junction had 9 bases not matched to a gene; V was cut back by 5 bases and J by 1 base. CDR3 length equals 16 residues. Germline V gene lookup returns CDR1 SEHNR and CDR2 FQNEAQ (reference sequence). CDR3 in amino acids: CASSPDGDRKNTEAFF. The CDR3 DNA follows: TGTGCCAGCAGCCCCGATGGGGACAGGAAGAACACTGAAGCTTTCTTT. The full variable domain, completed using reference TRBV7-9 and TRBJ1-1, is DTGVSQNPRHKITKRGQNVTFRCDPISEHNRLYWYRQTLGQGPEFLTYFQNEAQLEKSRLLSDRFSAERPKGSFSTLEIQRTEQGDSAMYLCASSPDGDRKNTEAFFGQGTRLTVV.

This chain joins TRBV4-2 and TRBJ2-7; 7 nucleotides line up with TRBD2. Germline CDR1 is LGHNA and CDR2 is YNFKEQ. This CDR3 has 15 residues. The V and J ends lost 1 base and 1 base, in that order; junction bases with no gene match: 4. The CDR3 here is CASSQGASGSYEQYF. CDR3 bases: TGTGCCAGCAGCCAAGGGGCTAGCGGATCCTACGAGCAGTACTTC.

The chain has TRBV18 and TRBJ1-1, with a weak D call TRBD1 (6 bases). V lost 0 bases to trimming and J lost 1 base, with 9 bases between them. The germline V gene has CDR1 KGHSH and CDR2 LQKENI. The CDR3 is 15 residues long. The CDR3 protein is CASSPPRTANTEAFF. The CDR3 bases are TGTGCCAGCTCACCACCCAGGACAGCGAACACTGAAGCTTTCTTT.

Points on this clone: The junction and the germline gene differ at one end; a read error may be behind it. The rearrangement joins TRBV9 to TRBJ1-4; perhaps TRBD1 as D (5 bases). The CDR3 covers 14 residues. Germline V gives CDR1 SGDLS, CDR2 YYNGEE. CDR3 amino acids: CASSVDAGGRILSF. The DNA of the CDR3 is TGTGCCAGCAGCGTAGATGCGGGGGGACGGATCCTTTCTTTT.